The present entry profiles one TCR beta chain with its context. What it binds is unknown. Without sorting, samples used about 90 million PBMCs for genomic DNA. Assay used: immunoSEQ multiplex PCR; TCRdb lists only in-frame clones, some missing. The sample includes about 490,000 clones, around 78% of them seen just once. This entry comes from a study of shared clonotypes between healthy human individuals. Notes on the study in general: There were few donors, and this limited the genetic and exposure-history diversity represented.

CDR3 length equals 17 residues. The V gene's germline CDR1 is LGHNA and CDR2 YNFKEQ. The source material was PBMCs. The TCR comes from a woman in her forties in good health. Some clones in this sample may be carry-over from other donors' samples. The V and J genes are TRBV4-2 and TRBJ2-5, with a weak D call TRBD1 (6 bases). TRBJ2-7 explains the end of the DNA better; the J call may be wrong. CDR3 amino acids: CASSQVRGQSLSYEQYF. CDR3 coding DNA: TGTGCCAGCAGCCAAGTACGAGGACAGTCTCTCTCCTACGAGCAGTACTTC.